This TCR beta chain came from a study of blood T cell repertoires in COVID-19. The overall study: Both acute and convalescent COVID-19 samples were obtained from the United States, Italy and Spain.

TCRdb's copy holds only in-frame clones and misses some; the assay was immunoSEQ multiplex PCR. Of approximately 170,000 clones listed, approximately 86% are singletons. The sequence derives from a man at least 80 years old with COVID-19, enrolled during active disease. Sequenced material: peripheral blood.

Here the CDR3 DNA reads TGTGCCAGTAGTACCCTACAGGGTTCTAATGAAAAACTGTTTTTT. Its translation: CASSTLQGSNEKLFF. The chain couples TRBV19 to TRBJ1-4, with TRBD1 as a possible D gene (6 bases). V was cut by 4 bases and J by 3 bases, with 12 bases left in between. Germline assignment: CDR1 LNHDA and CDR2 SQIVND (reference sequence). The CDR3 sequence is 15 residues long.